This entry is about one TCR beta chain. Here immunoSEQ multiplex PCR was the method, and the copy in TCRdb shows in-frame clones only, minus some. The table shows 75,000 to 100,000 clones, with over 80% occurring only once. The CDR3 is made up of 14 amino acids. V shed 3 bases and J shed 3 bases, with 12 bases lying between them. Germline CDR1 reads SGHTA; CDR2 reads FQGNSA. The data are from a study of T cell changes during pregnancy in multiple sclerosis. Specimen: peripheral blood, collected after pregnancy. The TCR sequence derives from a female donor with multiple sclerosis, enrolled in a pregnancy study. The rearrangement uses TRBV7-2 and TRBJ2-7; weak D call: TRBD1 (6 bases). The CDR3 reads CASSFGQGHYEQYF. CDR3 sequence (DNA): TGTGCCAGCAGCTTCGGGCAGGGGCACTACGAGCAGTACTTC.